This TCR beta chain came from a study of blood T cell repertoires in COVID-19. The wider study: PBMCs, B-cell-depleted T cells, or T cells provided the cDNA or gDNA that made up the material.

The ends lost 4 bases at V and 7 bases at J; junction bases unmatched: 12. CDR3 length equals 17 residues. Per the germline V gene, CDR1 is LGHNA and CDR2 is YSLEER. Per the original data handling: Amplifying reference gene primers gave estimates of nucleated cell counts. Sequencing was performed with immunoSEQ multiplex PCR; in TCRdb, only in-frame clones are kept and a portion is missing. The V and J calls and clone size come from that table; D and trimming were worked out from the DNA. Among almost 200,000 clones listed, 70% to 80% were seen once. Enrolment of Seattle patients took place during active infection, and they were followed longitudinally.

Input material: peripheral blood. The TCR originated in a middle-aged woman with COVID-19, enrolled during active disease. The chain employs TRBV4-3 and TRBJ2-2; 10 bases are shared with TRBD1. CDR3 sequence reads: CASSRSPGTGDSGELFF. DNA for the CDR3: TGCGCCAGCAGCCGATCACCCGGGACAGGGGACAGCGGGGAGCTGTTTTTT.